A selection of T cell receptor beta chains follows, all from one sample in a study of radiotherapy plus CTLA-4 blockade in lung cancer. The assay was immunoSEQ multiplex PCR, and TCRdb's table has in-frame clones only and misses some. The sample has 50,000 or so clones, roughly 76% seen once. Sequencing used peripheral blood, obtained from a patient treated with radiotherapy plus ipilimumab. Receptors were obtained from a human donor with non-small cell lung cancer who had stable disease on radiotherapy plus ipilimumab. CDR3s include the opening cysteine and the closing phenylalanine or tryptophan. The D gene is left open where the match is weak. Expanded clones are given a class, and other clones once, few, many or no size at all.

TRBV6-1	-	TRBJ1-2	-	TGTGCCAGCAGTGAAGGACGAGCCTATGGCTACACCTTC	CASSEGRAYGYTF
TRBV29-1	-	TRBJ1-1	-	TGCAGCGTGAAAGGGGGGCTGAACACTGAAGCTTTCTTT	CSVKGGLNTEAFF
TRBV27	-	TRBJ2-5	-	TGTGCCAGCAGTTTCGGGGGATCGTCACAAGAGACCCAGTACTTC	CASSFGGSSQETQYF
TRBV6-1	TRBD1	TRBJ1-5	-	TGTGCCAGCAGGGGAGGACAGGGCACTCAGCCCCAGCATTTT	CASRGGQGTQPQHF
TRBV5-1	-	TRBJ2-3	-	TGCGCCAGCAGCTTGGTAACCACAGATACGCAGTATTTT	CASSLVTTDTQYF
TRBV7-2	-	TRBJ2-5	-	TGTGCCAGCACCCAGGACCGTTTACAATACTTC	CASTQDRLQYF
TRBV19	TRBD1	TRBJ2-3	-	TGTGCCAGCAGTACAGGGGGCACAGATACGCAGTATTTT	CASSTGGTDTQYF
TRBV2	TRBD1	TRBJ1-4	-	TGTGCCAGCAGAGCAGGGACAGGGTTAAATGAAAAACTGTTTTTT	CASRAGTGLNEKLFF
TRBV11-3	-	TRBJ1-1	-	TGTGCCAGCAGCACCCGACAGAACACTGAAGCTTTCTTT	CASSTRQNTEAFF
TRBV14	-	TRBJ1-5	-	TGTGCCAGCAGCCAAGGGGCAGGTCGCCAGCCCCAGCATTTT	CASSQGAGRQPQHF
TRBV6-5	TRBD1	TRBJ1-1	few	TGTGCCAGCACCGGGACAGGGGCGAACACTGAAGCTTTCTTT	CASTGTGANTEAFF
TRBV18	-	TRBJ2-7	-	TGTGCCAGCTCACCACCCCTAGAGAACGAGCAGTACTTC	CASSPPLENEQYF
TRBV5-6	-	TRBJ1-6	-	TGTGCCAGCACCCTTCGGCAGACAGGCAGTAATTCACCCCTCCACTTT	CASTLRQTGSNSPLHF
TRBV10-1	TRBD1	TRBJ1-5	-	TGCGCCACCGCGTCAGGGGGGAATCAGCCCCAGCATTTT	CATASGGNQPQHF
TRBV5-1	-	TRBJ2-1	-	TGCGCCAGCAGCTCCGGTCTGTCGGGGGCCTACAGTGAGCAGTTCTTC	CASSSGLSGAYSEQFF
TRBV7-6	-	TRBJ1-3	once	TGTGCCAGCAGCTTAGGGACAGATCGCGACACCATATATTTT	CASSLGTDRDTIYF
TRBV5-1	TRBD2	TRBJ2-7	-	TGCGCCAGCAGCTTGGGCGGGGGGGACTACGAGCAGTACTTC	CASSLGGGDYEQYF